This record covers a single TCR beta chain. What it binds is unknown. The V segment lost 7 bases and the J segment 8 bases; nucleotides outside the gene matches: 5. CDR3 length equals 13 residues. Germline V gene data show CDR1 as ENHRY and CDR2 as SYGVKD. The PCR employed 60 Vbeta primers together with 13 Jbeta primers. Produced via immunoSEQ multiplex PCR; TCRdb's table is partial and in-frame only. The table has 150,000 to 200,000 clones, roughly 80% seen once. This sample stems from a study of cytomegalovirus exposure and HLA in healthy donors. Study-level results: Reports described diagnosis of cytomegalovirus status by the classifier as highly specific and sensitive. The authors listed about 170 TCR beta chains as cytomegalovirus-associated.

The sample taken for sequencing was PBMCs. The clonotype was recovered from a male donor in good health and CMV-seronegative. This chain links TRBV10-3 with TRBJ1-2, with 12 bases fitting TRBD1. The CDR3 sequence: CAITAGTGGGYTF. DNA of the CDR3: TGTGCCATCACCGCCGGGACAGGGGGCGGCTACACCTTC.